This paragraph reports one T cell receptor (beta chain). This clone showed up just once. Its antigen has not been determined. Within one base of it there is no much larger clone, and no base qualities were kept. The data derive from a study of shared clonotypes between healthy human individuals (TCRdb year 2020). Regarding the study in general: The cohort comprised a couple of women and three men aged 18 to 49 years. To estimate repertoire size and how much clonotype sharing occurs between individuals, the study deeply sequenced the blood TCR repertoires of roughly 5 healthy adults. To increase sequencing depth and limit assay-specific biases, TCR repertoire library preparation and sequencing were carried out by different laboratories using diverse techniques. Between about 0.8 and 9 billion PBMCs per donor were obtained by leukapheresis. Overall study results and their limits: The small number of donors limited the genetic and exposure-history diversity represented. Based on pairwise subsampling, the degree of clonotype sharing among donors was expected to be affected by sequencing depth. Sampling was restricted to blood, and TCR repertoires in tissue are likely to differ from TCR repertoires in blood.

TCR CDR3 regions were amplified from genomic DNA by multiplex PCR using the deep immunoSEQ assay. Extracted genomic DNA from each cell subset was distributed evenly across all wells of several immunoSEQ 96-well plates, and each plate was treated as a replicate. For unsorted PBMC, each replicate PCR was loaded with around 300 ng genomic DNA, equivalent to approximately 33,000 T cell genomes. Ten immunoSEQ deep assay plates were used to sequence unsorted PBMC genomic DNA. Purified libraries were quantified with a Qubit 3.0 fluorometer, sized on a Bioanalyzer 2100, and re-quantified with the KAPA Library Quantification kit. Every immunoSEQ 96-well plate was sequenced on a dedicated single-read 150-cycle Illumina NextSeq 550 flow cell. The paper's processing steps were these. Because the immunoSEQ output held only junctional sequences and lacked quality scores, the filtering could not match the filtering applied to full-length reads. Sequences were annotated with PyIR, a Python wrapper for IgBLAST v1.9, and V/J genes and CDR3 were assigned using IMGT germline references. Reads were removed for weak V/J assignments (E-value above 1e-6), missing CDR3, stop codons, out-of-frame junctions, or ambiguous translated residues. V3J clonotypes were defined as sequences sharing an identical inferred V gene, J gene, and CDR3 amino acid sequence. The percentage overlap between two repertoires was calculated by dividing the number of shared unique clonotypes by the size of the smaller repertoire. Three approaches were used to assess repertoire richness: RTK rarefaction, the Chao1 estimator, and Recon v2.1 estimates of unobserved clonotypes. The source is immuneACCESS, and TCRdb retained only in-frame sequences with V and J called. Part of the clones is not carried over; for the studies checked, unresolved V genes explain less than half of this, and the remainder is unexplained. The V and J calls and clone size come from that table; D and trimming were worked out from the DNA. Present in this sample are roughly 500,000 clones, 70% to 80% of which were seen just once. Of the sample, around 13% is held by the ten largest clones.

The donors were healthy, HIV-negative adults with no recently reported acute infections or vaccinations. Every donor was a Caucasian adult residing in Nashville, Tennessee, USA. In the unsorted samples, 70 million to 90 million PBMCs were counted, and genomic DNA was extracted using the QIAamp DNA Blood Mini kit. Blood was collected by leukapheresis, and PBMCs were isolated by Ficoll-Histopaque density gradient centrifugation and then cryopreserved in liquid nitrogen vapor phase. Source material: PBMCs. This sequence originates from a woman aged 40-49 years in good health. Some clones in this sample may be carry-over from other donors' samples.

The DNA is TGTGCCATCAGTGAGTCCGCCTTACTAGCGGGAGTCCCCTACGAGCAGTACTTC. The translation is CAISESALLAGVPYEQYF. This sequence uses TRBV10-3 and TRBJ2-7, and TRBD2 aligns with 11 junction nucleotides. Taken from the germline V gene, the CDR1 and CDR2 loops are ENHRY and SYGVKD. Unmatched junction bases come to 9, with V trimmed by 0 bases and J by 2 bases. Counted from cysteine to phenylalanine, this CDR3 has 18 amino acids. The kept DNA is CDR3 alone, 54 bases in frame from the first base.